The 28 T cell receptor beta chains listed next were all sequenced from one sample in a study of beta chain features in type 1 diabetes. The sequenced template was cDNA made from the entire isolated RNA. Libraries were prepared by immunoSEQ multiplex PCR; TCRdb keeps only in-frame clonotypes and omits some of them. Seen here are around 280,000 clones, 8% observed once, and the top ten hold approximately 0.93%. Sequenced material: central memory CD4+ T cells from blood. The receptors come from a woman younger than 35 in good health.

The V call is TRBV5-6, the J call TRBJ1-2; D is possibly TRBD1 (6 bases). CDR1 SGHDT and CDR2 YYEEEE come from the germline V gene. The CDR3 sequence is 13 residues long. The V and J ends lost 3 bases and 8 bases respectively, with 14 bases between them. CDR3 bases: TGTGCCAGCAGCTACGGGGGCTATGGAGGCTACACCTTC. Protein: CASSYGGYGGYTF. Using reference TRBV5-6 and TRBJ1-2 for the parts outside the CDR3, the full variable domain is DAGVTQSPTHLIKTRGQQVTLRCSPKSGHDTVSWYQQALGQGPQFIFQYYEEEERQRGNFPDRFSGHQFPNYSSELNVNALLLGDSALYLCASSYGGYGGYTFGSGTRLTVV.

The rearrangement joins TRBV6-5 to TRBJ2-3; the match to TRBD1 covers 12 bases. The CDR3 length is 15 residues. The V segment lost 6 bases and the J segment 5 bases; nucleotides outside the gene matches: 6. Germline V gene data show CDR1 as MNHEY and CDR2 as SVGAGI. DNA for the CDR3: TGTGCCAGCAGGACTAGGGACAGGGGGCGAGATACGCAGTATTTT. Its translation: CASRTRDRGRDTQYF.

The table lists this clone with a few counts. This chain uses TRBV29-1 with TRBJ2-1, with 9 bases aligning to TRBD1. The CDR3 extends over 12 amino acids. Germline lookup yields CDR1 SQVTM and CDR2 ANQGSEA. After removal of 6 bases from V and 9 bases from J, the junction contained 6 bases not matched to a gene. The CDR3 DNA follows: TGCAGCGTGGGACAGGGTCGTTTTGAGCAGTTCTTC. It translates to CSVGQGRFEQFF.

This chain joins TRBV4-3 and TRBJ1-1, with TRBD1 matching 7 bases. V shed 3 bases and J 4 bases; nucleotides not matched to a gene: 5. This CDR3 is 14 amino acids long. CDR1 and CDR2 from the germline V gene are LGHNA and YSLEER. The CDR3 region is CASSQGQPATEAFF. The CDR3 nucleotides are TGCGCCAGCAGCCAGGGACAGCCCGCCACTGAAGCTTTCTTT.

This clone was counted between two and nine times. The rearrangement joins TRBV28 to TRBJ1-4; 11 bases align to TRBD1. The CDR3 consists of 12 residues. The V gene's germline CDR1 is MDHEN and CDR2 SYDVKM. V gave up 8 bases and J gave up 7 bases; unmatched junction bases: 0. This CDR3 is CASGTGGEKLFF. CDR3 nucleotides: TGTGCCAGCGGGACAGGGGGTGAAAAACTGTTTTTT.

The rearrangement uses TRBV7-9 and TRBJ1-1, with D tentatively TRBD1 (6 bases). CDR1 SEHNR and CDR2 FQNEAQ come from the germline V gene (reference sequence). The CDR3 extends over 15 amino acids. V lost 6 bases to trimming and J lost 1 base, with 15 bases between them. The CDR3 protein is CASRTDSLGNTEAFF. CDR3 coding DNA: TGTGCCAGCAGAACGGACAGTCTCGGGAACACTGAAGCTTTCTTT.

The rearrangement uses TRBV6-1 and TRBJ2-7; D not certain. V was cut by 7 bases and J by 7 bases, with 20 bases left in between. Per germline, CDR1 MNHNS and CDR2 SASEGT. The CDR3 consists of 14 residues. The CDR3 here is CASTRTMGLGEQYV. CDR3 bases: TGTGCCAGCACAAGGACGATGGGGTTGGGAGAGCAGTACGTC.

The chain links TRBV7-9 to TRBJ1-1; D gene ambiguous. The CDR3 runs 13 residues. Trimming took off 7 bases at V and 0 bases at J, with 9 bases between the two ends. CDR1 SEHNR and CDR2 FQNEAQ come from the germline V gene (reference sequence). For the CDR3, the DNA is TGTGCCAGCACCCCGATTATGAACACTGAAGCTTTCTTT. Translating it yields CASTPIMNTEAFF.

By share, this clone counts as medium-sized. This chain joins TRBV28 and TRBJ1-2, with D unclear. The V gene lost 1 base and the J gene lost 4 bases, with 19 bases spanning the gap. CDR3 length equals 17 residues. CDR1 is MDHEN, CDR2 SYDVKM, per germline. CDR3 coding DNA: TGTGCCAGCAGTTTATCCACGGGTTACCGGGCAGCCTATGGCTACACCTTC. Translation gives CASSLSTGYRAAYGYTF.

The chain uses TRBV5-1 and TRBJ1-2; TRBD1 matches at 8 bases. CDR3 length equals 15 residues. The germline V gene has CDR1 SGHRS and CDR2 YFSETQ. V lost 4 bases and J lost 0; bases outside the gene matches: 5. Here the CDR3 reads CASSIQGQANYGYTF. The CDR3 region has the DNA TGCGCCAGCAGCATCCAGGGACAGGCTAACTATGGCTACACCTTC.

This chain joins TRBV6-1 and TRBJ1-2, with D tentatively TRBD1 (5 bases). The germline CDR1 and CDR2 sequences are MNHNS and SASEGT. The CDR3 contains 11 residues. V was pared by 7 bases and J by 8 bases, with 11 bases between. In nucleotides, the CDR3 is TGTGCCAGCATGCGGGCAGGGGGCTACACCTTC. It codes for CASMRAGGYTF.

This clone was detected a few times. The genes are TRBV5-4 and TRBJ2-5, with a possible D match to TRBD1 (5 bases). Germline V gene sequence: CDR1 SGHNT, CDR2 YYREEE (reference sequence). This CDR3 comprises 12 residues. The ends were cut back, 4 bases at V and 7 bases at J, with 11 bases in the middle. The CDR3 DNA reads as TGTGCCAGCAGCCTCGACAGCACGACCCAGTACTTC. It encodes CASSLDSTTQYF. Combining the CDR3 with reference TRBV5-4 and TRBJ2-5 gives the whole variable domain ETGVTQSPTHLIKTRGQQVTLRCSSQSGHNTVSWYQQALGQGPQFIFQYYREEENGRGNFPPRFSGLQFPNYSSELNVNALELDDSALYLCASSLDSTTQYFGPGTRLLVL.

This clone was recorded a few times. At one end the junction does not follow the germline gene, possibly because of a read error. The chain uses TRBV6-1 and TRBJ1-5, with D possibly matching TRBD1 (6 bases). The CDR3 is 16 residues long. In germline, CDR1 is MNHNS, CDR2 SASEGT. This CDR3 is CAGSETGSGSNQPQHF. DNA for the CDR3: TGTGCCGGCAGTGAAACAGGGTCGGGGAGCAATCAGCCCCAGCATTTT.

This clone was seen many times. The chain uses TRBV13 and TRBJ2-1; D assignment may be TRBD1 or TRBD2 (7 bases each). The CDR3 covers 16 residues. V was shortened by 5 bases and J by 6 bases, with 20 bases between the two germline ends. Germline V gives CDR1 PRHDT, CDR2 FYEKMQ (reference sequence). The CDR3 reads CASSREAPGGGNEQFF. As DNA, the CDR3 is TGTGCCAGCAGCCGGGAGGCGCCAGGGGGAGGCAATGAGCAGTTCTTC. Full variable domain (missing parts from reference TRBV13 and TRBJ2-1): AAGVIQSPRHLIKEKRETATLKCYPIPRHDTVYWYQQGPGQDPQFLISFYEKMQSDKGSIPDRFSAQQFSDYHSELNMSSLELGDSALYFCASSREAPGGGNEQFFGPGTRLTVL.

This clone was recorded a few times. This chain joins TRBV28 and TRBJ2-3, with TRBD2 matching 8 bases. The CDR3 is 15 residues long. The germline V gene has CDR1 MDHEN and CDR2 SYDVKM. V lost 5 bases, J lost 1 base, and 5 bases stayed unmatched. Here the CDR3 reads CASSPAGGRTDTQYF. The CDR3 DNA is TGTGCCAGCAGTCCTGCGGGGGGCCGCACAGATACGCAGTATTTT.

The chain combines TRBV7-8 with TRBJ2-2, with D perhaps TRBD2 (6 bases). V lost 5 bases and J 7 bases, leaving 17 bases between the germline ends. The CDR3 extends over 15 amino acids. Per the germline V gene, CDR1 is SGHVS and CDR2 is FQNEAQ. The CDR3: CASSPPGRYDGELFF. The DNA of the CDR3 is TGTGCCAGCAGCCCCCCGGGGAGGTACGACGGGGAGCTGTTTTTT.

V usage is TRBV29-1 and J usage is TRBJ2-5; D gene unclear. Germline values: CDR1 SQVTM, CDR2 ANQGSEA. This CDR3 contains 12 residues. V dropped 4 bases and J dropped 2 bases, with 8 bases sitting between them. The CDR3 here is CSVGWLQETQYF. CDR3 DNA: TGCAGCGTTGGTTGGCTACAAGAGACCCAGTACTTC.

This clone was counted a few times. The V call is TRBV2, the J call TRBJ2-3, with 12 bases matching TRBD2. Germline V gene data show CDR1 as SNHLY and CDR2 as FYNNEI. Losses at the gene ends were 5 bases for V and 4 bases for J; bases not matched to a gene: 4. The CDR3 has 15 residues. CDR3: CASSRLAGVPDTQYF. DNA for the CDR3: TGTGCCAGCAGTCGACTAGCGGGAGTTCCAGATACGCAGTATTTT.

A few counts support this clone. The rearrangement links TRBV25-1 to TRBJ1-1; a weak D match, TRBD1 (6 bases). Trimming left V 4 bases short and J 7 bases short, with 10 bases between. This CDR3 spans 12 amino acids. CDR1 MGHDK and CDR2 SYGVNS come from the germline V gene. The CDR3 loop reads CASSATGIEAFF. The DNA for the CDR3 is TGTGCCAGCAGTGCCACAGGGATTGAAGCTTTCTTT.

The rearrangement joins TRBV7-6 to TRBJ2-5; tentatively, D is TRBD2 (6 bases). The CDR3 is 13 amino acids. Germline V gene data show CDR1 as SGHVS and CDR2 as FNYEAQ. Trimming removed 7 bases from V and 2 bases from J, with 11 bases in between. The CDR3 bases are TGTGCCAGCATGGGGGGACGTCAAGAGACCCAGTACTTC. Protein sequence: CASMGGRQETQYF.

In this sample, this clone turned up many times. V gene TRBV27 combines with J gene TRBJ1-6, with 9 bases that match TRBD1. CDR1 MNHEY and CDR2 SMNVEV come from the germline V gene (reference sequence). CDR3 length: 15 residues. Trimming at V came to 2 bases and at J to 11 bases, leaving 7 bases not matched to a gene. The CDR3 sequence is CASSLGTGYGTPLHF. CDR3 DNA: TGTGCCAGCAGTTTAGGGACAGGGTATGGGACACCCCTCCACTTT.

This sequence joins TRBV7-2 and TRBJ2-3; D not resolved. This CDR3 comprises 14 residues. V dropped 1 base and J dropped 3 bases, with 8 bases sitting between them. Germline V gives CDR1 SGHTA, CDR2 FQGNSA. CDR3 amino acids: CASSLDGRTDTQYF. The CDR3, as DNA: TGTGCCAGCAGCTTAGACGGACGGACAGATACGCAGTATTTT.

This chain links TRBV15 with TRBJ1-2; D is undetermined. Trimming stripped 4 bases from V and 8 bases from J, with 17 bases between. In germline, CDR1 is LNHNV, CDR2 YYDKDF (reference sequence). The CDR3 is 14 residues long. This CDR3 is CATSTASATGGYTF. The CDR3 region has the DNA TGTGCCACCAGCACTGCAAGCGCCACCGGGGGCTACACCTTC.

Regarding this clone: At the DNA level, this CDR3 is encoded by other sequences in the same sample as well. The CDR3 coding sequence is TGTGCCAGCAGGGGCGGGGGATCCACAGATACGCAGTATTTT. This translates into CASRGGGSTDTQYF. The V gene is TRBV6-5, the J gene TRBJ2-3, with TRBD2 identical over 7 bases. Per germline, CDR1 MNHEY and CDR2 SVGAGI. This CDR3 has 14 residues. The junction had 5 bases not matched to a gene; V was cut back by 6 bases and J by 2 bases.

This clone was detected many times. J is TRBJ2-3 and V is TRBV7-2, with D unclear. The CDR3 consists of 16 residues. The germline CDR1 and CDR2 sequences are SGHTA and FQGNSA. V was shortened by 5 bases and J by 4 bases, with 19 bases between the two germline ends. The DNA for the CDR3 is TGTGCCAGCAGCCCCAGTGGTTCAGCGCTTTCAGATACGCAGTATTTT. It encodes CASSPSGSALSDTQYF.

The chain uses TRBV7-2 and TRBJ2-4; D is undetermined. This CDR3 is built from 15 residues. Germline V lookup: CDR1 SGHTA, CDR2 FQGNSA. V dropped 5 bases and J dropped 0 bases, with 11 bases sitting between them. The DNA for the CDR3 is TGTGCCAGCAGCGCCAATCGTGTAGCCAAAAACATTCAGTACTTC. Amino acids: CASSANRVAKNIQYF.

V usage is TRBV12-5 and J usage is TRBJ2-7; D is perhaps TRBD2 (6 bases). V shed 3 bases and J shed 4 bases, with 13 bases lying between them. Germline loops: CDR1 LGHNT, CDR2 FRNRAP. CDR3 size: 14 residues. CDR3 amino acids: CASGLGSGYYEQYF. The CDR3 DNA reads TGTGCTAGTGGTTTAGGTAGCGGATATTACGAGCAGTACTTC.

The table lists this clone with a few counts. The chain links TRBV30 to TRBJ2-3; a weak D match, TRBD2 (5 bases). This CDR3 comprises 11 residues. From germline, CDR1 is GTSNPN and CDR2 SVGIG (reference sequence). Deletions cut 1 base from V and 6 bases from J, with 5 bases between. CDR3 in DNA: TGTGCCTGGAGTGGCGGGGATACGCAGTATTTT. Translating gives CAWSGGDTQYF.